This T cell receptor (beta chain) was observed in a study of blood T cells in healthy people across ages. The second PCR ran roughly 7 to 12 cycles with a sample-barcoded 5' primer and J-beta primers. MiXCR was run by TCRdb on the 5' RACE reads, yielding one entry per CDR3 protein. Seen here are over 450,000 distinct CDR3 sequences, around 24% observed once, and the top ten hold approximately 8.7%. The sample was also linked to a second study, of T cells of mothers and their children.

Sequenced sample: blood. The receptor was derived from a boy under 18 in good health.

The CDR3 bases are TGCGCCAGCAGCTTCGACACTCGGGAGGCCTACAATGAGCAGTTCTTC. It specifies CASSFDTREAYNEQFF. V gene TRBV4-1 combines with J gene TRBJ2-1, with TRBD2 matching over 7 bases. The ends lost 5 bases at V and 2 bases at J; junction bases unmatched: 9. CDR1 is MGHRA, CDR2 YSYEKL, per germline. This CDR3 spans 16 amino acids.